One sample yielded the 22 T cell receptor beta chains listed below, sequenced in a study of T cells in Graves' hyperthyroidism and ophthalmopathy. RNA transcripts yielded amplified TCR beta CDR3 regions. The HTBI primer set drove a first-round RT-PCR of the TCR CDR3. TCRdb re-called the multiplex PCR reads through MiXCR, storing one row per CDR3 protein. The table shows fewer than 450,000 distinct CDR3 sequences, with under 20% occurring only once. The source material was blood. The receptor source for this set is a man aged 18 to 35 with Graves' ophthalmopathy.

V and J are TRBV3-1 and TRBJ1-2; D might be TRBD1 (6 bases). V lost 0 bases, J lost 2 bases, and 13 bases lay in between. This CDR3 has 16 amino acids. Germline CDR1 reads LGHDT; CDR2 reads YNNKEL (reference sequence). The DNA of the CDR3 is TGTGCCAGCAGCCAAGAGGGGCGCCAGGGGAACTATGGCTACACCTTC. Protein: CASSQEGRQGNYGYTF.

The chain combines TRBV9 with TRBJ1-1, with no clear D. With 3 bases removed from V and 7 bases from J, the gap between germline ends came to 16 bases. The CDR3 totals 14 residues. CDR1 is SGDLS, CDR2 YYNGEE, per germline. Here the CDR3 DNA reads TGTGCCAGCAGCGGACCACATGCCGCCGGTGAAGCTTTCTTT. It translates to CASSGPHAAGEAFF.

Ten or more counts support this clonotype. The gene calls are TRBV3-1 and TRBJ2-7, with D tentatively TRBD2 (5 bases). The CDR3 totals 13 residues. V was shortened by 4 bases and J by 7 bases, with 14 bases between the two germline ends. CDR1 LGHDT and CDR2 YNNKEL come from the germline V gene (reference sequence). The CDR3 spells CASSPRGAREQYF. The CDR3 DNA is TGTGCCAGCAGCCCCCGGGGAGCGCGAGAGCAGTACTTC.

In this sample, this clonotype turned up a few times. The chain recombines TRBV6-2 or TRBV6-3 with TRBJ1-5; D gene uncertain. Germline CDR1 MNHEY, CDR2 SVGEGT. The CDR3 spans 16 residues. Between the trimmed V and J ends, which lost 5 bases and 0 bases, there was a span of 14 bases. The CDR3 bases are TGTGCCAGCAGTCCCGGCTATGCCCTTAGCAATCAGCCCCAGCATTTT. Residues: CASSPGYALSNQPQHF.

Concerning this clonotype itself: Possible read error: a much larger clone is one base away. The chain recombines TRBV7-9 with TRBJ1-2, with 9 bases that match TRBD1. This CDR3 spans 14 amino acids. Germline V gene sequence: CDR1 SEHNR, CDR2 FQNEAQ (reference sequence). In nucleotides, the CDR3 is TGTGCCAGCAGCTCGGGACAGGGATACTATGGCTACTCCTTC. As protein: CASSSGQGYYGYSF.

In its sample, this clonotype was seen many times. The rearrangement links TRBV28 to TRBJ2-7; D gene unclear. CDR1 and CDR2 (germline): MDHEN, SYDVKM. The CDR3 loop spans 12 amino acids. Trimming stripped 3 bases from V and 3 bases from J, with 6 bases between. CDR3 sequence (DNA): TGTGCCAGCAGTTTTAACTTCTACGAGCAGTACTTC. It specifies CASSFNFYEQYF. The variable domain in full, completed from reference TRBV28 and TRBJ2-7, reads DVKVTQSSRYLVKRTGEKVFLECVQDMDHENMFWYRQDPGLGLRLIYFSYDVKMKEKGDIPEGYSVSREKKERFSLILESASTNQTSMYLCASSFNFYEQYFGPGTRLTVT.

The table lists this clonotype with a few counts. This sequence joins TRBV11-3 and TRBJ1-6; a weak D match, TRBD1 (6 bases). There are 15 residues in the CDR3. Per germline, CDR1 SGHNT and CDR2 YENEEA. V was shortened by 5 bases and J by 10 bases, with 18 bases between the two germline ends. The CDR3 nucleotides read TGTGCCAGCAGCCCAGCCGGGGGCCCCAGATCACCCCTCCACTTT. Amino acid sequence: CASSPAGGPRSPLHF.

The chain joins TRBV11-2 to TRBJ2-7; D could derive from TRBD1 or TRBD2 (5 bases each). V was clipped by 5 bases and J by 4 bases, with 21 bases between them. The germline gives CDR1 SGHAT, CDR2 FQNNGV. This CDR3 has 16 amino acids. CDR3: CASSTNWGRGEYEQYF. The CDR3 nucleotides are TGTGCCAGCAGCACTAACTGGGGACGGGGAGAGTACGAGCAGTACTTC.

This rearrangement joins TRBV7-6 to TRBJ2-3; 7 nucleotides match TRBD2. The CDR3 loop spans 15 amino acids. V lost 2 bases and J lost 3; bases outside the gene matches: 5. Germline V gene sequence: CDR1 SGHVS, CDR2 FNYEAQ. CDR3: CASSLRTSDTDTQYF. CDR3 nucleotide sequence: TGTGCCAGCAGCTTAAGAACTAGCGATACAGATACGCAGTATTTT. The full variable domain, with the rest looked up from reference TRBV7-6 and TRBJ2-3, is GAGVSQSPRYKVTKRGQDVALRCDPISGHVSLYWYRQALGQGPEFLTYFNYEAQQDKSGLPNDRFSAERPEGSISTLTIQRTEQRDSAMYRCASSLRTSDTDTQYFGPGTRLTVL.

This clonotype was seen ten or more times. The chain employs TRBV28 and TRBJ1-1; possibly TRBD1 for D (5 bases). In germline, CDR1 is MDHEN, CDR2 SYDVKM. The CDR3 sequence is 12 residues long. The V end was cut by 7 bases, the J end by 9 bases, with 15 bases between. Written as DNA, the CDR3 is TGTGCCAGCACCCAGGGTTGGGATAAAGCTTTCTTT. Its translation is CASTQGWDKAFF.

This clonotype was seen at least ten times. J is TRBJ1-1 and V is TRBV2; D perhaps matches TRBD1 (5 bases). Germline V CDR1 and CDR2: SNHLY, FYNNEI. V was cut by 10 bases and J by 5 bases, with 17 bases left in between. This CDR3 is built from 13 residues. CDR3 protein: CATKGLLGTEAFF. The DNA of the CDR3 is TGTGCCACCAAGGGACTGCTTGGGACTGAAGCTTTCTTT.

This clonotype was counted at least ten times. This chain connects TRBV2 to TRBJ1-5; the D gene is possibly TRBD1 (6 bases). Looked up from germline, CDR1 is SNHLY and CDR2 is FYNNEI. V dropped 4 bases and J dropped 3 bases, with 10 bases sitting between them. This CDR3 contains 14 residues. The CDR3 DNA sequence: TGTGCCAGCAGTGGCGACAGGTACAATCAGCCCCAGCATTTT. Its translation: CASSGDRYNQPQHF.

This clonotype was detected only a few times. This chain links TRBV12-3 or TRBV12-4 with TRBJ2-2; 9 bases are a match to TRBD2. The CDR3 covers 14 residues. V trimming: 5 bases; J trimming: 4 bases; junction bases outside the gene matches: 2. In DNA form, the CDR3 reads TGTGCCAGCAGTGAGACTAGCGGCACCGGGGAGCTGTTTTTT. Residues: CASSETSGTGELFF.

The rearrangement joins TRBV5-4 to TRBJ2-1, with D maybe TRBD1 (7 bases). The CDR3 contains 16 residues. Germline values: CDR1 SGHNT, CDR2 YYREEE (reference sequence). V was shortened by 4 bases and J by 8 bases, with 22 bases between the two germline ends. The CDR3 DNA sequence: TGTGCCAGCAGCGCTAAACCCGCGGCCAGGGGGGATGAGCAGTTCTTC. The encoded protein is CASSAKPAARGDEQFF.

There are many counts of this clonotype. The genes are TRBV3-1 and TRBJ2-3; 13 bases are shared with TRBD2. Germline CDR1 is LGHDT and CDR2 is YNNKEL (reference sequence). This CDR3 spans 17 amino acids. V trimming: 4 bases; J trimming: 5 bases; junction bases outside the gene matches: 9. CDR3 nucleotide sequence: TGTGCCAGCAGCCCGCTACTAGCGGGGGGGCCTAGAGATACGCAGTATTTT. It specifies CASSPLLAGGPRDTQYF.

The J gene is TRBJ2-1, the V gene TRBV7-3; no definite D call. The CDR3 has 15 amino acids. Trimming removed 4 bases from V and 0 bases from J, with 10 bases in between. CDR1 and CDR2 from the germline V gene are SGHTA and FQGTGA. For the CDR3, the DNA is TGTGCCAGCAGCTCTCTCCCGAGCTCCTACAATGAGCAGTTCTTC. As protein: CASSSLPSSYNEQFF. The full variable domain, its missing parts supplied by reference TRBV7-3 and TRBJ2-1, is GAGVSQTPSNKVTEKGKYVELRCDPISGHTALYWYRQSLGQGPEFLIYFQGTGAADDSGLPNDRFFAVRPEGSVSTLKIQRTERGDSAVYLCASSSLPSSYNEQFFGPGTRLTVL.

Turning to this clonotype: A read error may be the cause here, since a much bigger clone is one base away. V is TRBV5-4 and J is TRBJ1-2; 9 bases map to TRBD1. This CDR3 has 16 residues. CDR1 and CDR2 from the germline V gene are SGHNT and YYREEE (reference sequence). The V and J ends lost 3 bases and 3 bases, in that order; junction bases with no gene match: 9. The CDR3 region is CASSSFRDRVYYGYTF. The CDR3 nucleotides are TGTGCCAGCAGCTCGTTCCGGGACAGGGTTTACTATGGCTACACCTTC.

The V and J genes are TRBV19 and TRBJ2-1; no reliable D call. V dropped 5 bases and J dropped 5 bases, with 13 bases sitting between them. The CDR3 spans 14 residues. CDR1 is LNHDA, CDR2 SQIVND, per germline (reference sequence). The CDR3 nucleotides are TGTGCCAGTAGTTACTCTTGGGGTGACAATGAGCAGTTCTTC. Its translation is CASSYSWGDNEQFF. Drawing the rest from reference TRBV19 and TRBJ2-1, the complete variable domain is DGGITQSPKYLFRKEGQNVTLSCEQNLNHDAMYWYRQDPGQGLRLIYYSQIVNDFQKGDIAEGYSVSREKKESFPLTVTSAQKNPTAFYLCASSYSWGDNEQFFGPGTRLTVL.

This clonotype was picked up many times. V and J are TRBV2 and TRBJ2-1; 14 nucleotides line up with TRBD2. Germline trimming cut 8 bases from V and 4 bases from J; bases unmatched to any gene: 7. CDR3 length: 16 amino acids. Germline V CDR1 and CDR2: SNHLY, FYNNEI. Here the CDR3 DNA reads TGTGCCAGCCCCGGGACTAGCGGGGGAGGTTACAATGAGCAGTTCTTC. It codes for CASPGTSGGGYNEQFF.

This clonotype occurred many times. In DNA, the CDR3 is TGTGCCAGCAGCTTAGGGACAGGGACTAATGAAAAACTGTTTTTT. Its translation: CASSLGTGTNEKLFF. The V gene is TRBV7-2, the J gene TRBJ1-4; 8 bases line up with TRBD1. The V and J ends lost 1 base and 2 bases, in that order; junction bases with no gene match: 0. Germline lookup yields CDR1 SGHTA and CDR2 FQGNSA. This CDR3 has 15 amino acids.

The chain uses TRBV7-3 and TRBJ2-7; 12 nucleotides match TRBD2. The CDR3 is 15 residues long. CDR1 and CDR2 (germline): SGHTA, FQGTGA. Germline trimming cut 6 bases from V and 5 bases from J; bases unmatched to any gene: 8. The CDR3 region is CASSSSRTSGDEQYF. In DNA, the CDR3 is TGTGCCAGCAGTTCGAGTAGGACTAGCGGGGACGAGCAGTACTTC.

The sample holds many counts of this clonotype. The chain combines TRBV12-3 or TRBV12-4 with TRBJ2-1; perhaps TRBD1 as D (5 bases). Trimming stripped 5 bases from V and 8 bases from J, with 13 bases between. This CDR3 has 13 amino acids. In DNA, the CDR3 is TGTGCCAGCAGTCCAGCCCTCAGGGATGAGCAGTTCTTC. As protein: CASSPALRDEQFF.